This TCR beta chain was captured by sequencing in a study of cytomegalovirus exposure and HLA in healthy donors (dated by TCRdb to the late 2010s). Regarding the research as a whole: A later analysis indicated that the 100 to 150 validation repertoires were generated on the platform also employed for the 650 to 850 repertoires of the first cohort. The aim of the study was to test whether cataloging public T cell receptors could identify signatures of past pathogen exposure. In addition to the first cohort of roughly 700 subjects, a separate validation cohort of over 90 different subjects was used. To predict cytomegalovirus infection status, the study brought together high-throughput TCR immunosequencing, statistical association of individual TCRs with disease status, and machine learning. What the work shows at the level of the full study, not this receptor alone: According to the authors, the approach could potentially be generalized to other disease states and immunological phenotypes. Three of the identified cytomegalovirus-associated TCR beta chains were confirmed in vitro to be specific for cytomegalovirus antigens. Of the cluster scores, 90% to 95% were above 0 in a later analysis, which found that TCRs clustered in the first cohort also tended to co-occur in the approximately 120 validation repertoires. Across donors, most TCR sequences were observed very rarely, whereas some public TCRs were present in many individuals. The study gave a list of 150 to 200 TCR beta chains associated with cytomegalovirus. The classifier was reported to diagnose cytomegalovirus status with high specificity and sensitivity in both the original and validation cohorts. All 120 or so repertoires were used to score co-occurrence in the validation cohort in a later analysis, because that analysis had no HLA typing for the cohort.

This clone was seen only once. Its antigen remains undetermined. No quality values exist for individual bases; no much larger clone is one base distant. The library came from the immunoSEQ multiplex PCR assay. The paper's data handling went like this. A statistical classification framework was developed to diagnose cytomegalovirus status using the catalog of TCR beta chain sequences. Entries here come from immuneACCESS through TCRdb and include only in-frame sequences with V and J called. Some clones fail to appear in such tables; in the studies checked, an unresolved V gene covers under half of the shortfall, and the cause of the remainder is unknown. Clone size and V and J calls were adopted from that table, with D and trimming inferred from the DNA. The sample yields 85,000 to 120,000 clones; around 96% were counted once. The ten most abundant clones make up roughly 0.82% of the sample. Separate from the roughly 660-subject first cohort, the validation cohort of 90 to 150 subjects was the group to which the donors belonged.

The V end loses 5 bases and the J end loses 2 bases, and a stretch of 14 bases separates them. As encoded in the germline V gene (reference sequence), CDR1 is WNHNN while CDR2 is SYGVQD. The CDR3 holds 15 amino acids from the cysteine to the phenylalanine. Only CDR3 DNA remains: 45 bases, in frame from the first base. Recombination joined TRBV10-1 with TRBJ2-3; a weak D assignment points to TRBD1 (6 bases agree). Sequenced input: PBMCs. The source is a woman younger than 30 in good health and CMV-seronegative. The DNA is as follows: TGCGCCAGCAGTCCCTCCTTGGGGGCCACAGATACGCAGTATTTT. Translated, it reads CASSPSLGATDTQYF.